The 18 T cell receptor beta chains below were found in one sample sequenced in a study of radiation and T cells in renal cell carcinoma. Time point described: blood 4 weeks post-SBRT, at nephrectomy. Regarding treatment: 15 Gy SBRT to primary tumor, nephrectomy 4 weeks later. Method: immunoSEQ multiplex PCR; TCRdb's copy keeps in-frame clones and lacks some. Among around 180,000 clones listed, 88% were seen once. The sample was blood, taken from a patient whose treatment included radiotherapy and nephrectomy. Receptors were obtained from a woman in her forties or fifties with renal cell carcinoma.

The chain employs TRBV28 and TRBJ1-5; D possibly corresponds to TRBD1 (6 bases). Germline values: CDR1 MDHEN, CDR2 SYDVKM. This CDR3 contains 13 residues. Trimming took 6 bases from V and 4 from J, leaving 10 bases between them. CDR3 sequence: CASSRTANQPQHF. The CDR3, as DNA: TGTGCCAGCAGCAGGACAGCTAATCAGCCCCAGCATTTT.

The genes are TRBV25-1 and TRBJ2-7, with a weak D call TRBD2 (5 bases). CDR1 is MGHDK and CDR2 is SYGVNS in the germline V gene. With 3 bases removed from V and 0 bases from J, the gap between germline ends came to 9 bases. CDR3 length equals 14 residues. The CDR3 DNA reads TGTGCCAGCAGTGACCCGGGATTCTCCTACGAGCAGTACTTC. Translated, it gives CASSDPGFSYEQYF.

The chain uses TRBV7-9 and TRBJ1-4, with TRBD1 matching 11 bases. Germline CDR1 reads SEHNR; CDR2 reads FQNEAQ (reference sequence). J was trimmed by 2 bases and V by 0 bases; bases with no gene match: 8. The CDR3 has 19 amino acids. Here the CDR3 DNA reads TGTGCCAGCAGCTTAGCGTGGTCCCGGGACAGGGGGACTAATGAAAAACTGTTTTTT. Translation gives CASSLAWSRDRGTNEKLFF.

The rearrangement uses TRBV7-9 and TRBJ2-5; D gene unclear. Near its end, the DNA agrees better with TRBJ2-7, so the J call may be wrong. In germline, CDR1 is SEHNR, CDR2 FQNEAQ (reference sequence). The CDR3 length is 11 residues. CDR3 DNA sequence: TGTGCCAGCAGCACCGACCGCGAGCAGTACTTC. Translated: CASSTDREQYF.

The V call is TRBV25-1, the J call TRBJ1-1; D may be TRBD1 (5 bases). The CDR3 is made up of 14 amino acids. Per germline, CDR1 MGHDK and CDR2 SYGVNS. V dropped 0 bases and J dropped 8 bases, with 13 bases sitting between them. CDR3 protein: CASSEYMGVTEAFF. As DNA, the CDR3 is TGTGCCAGCAGTGAATATATGGGGGTGACAGAAGCTTTCTTT.

The chain recombines TRBV6-6 with TRBJ2-5, with D unclear. Deletions cut 6 bases from V and 7 bases from J, with 9 bases between. Germline loops: CDR1 MNHNY, CDR2 SVGAGI (reference sequence). The CDR3 runs to 11 residues. DNA for the CDR3: TGTGCCAGCAGCCCACCTCCGACCCAGTACTTC. This sequence encodes CASSPPPTQYF.

In its sample, this clone was seen once. V gene TRBV11-1 combines with J gene TRBJ2-3; 10 nucleotides line up with TRBD2. The CDR3 covers 17 residues. The J segment lost 0 bases and the V segment lost 4 bases, leaving 7 bases of the junction unmatched. Germline CDR1 is SGHAT and CDR2 is FQDESV (reference sequence). CDR3 nucleotides: TGTGCCAGCAGCTCCCCCCTAGCGGGGGTTAGCACAGATACGCAGTATTTT. Translated, it gives CASSSPLAGVSTDTQYF.

This clone was counted once. V usage is TRBV5-5 and J usage is TRBJ2-7; D may be TRBD1 (6 bases). The V end lost 1 base, the J end lost 2 bases, and 10 bases lay between the germline ends. Germline CDR1 and CDR2: SGHKS and YYEKEE (reference sequence). The CDR3 totals 14 residues. This CDR3 is CASSLNRATYEQYF. The CDR3 DNA follows: TGTGCCAGCAGCTTGAACAGGGCTACCTACGAGCAGTACTTC.

The chain joins TRBV5-4 to TRBJ1-1, with unresolved D. Trimming left V 4 bases short and J 4 bases short, with 11 bases between. The germline V gene encodes CDR1 SGHNT and CDR2 YYREEE (reference sequence). This CDR3 comprises 13 residues. The CDR3 sequence: CASSPDLRTEAFF. DNA for the CDR3: TGTGCCAGCAGCCCGGACCTACGCACTGAAGCTTTCTTT.

This chain connects TRBV7-6 to TRBJ1-2; 8 bases are shared with TRBD1. Germline V gene lookup returns CDR1 SGHVS and CDR2 FNYEAQ. The V and J ends lost 5 bases and 1 base, in that order; junction bases with no gene match: 6. This CDR3 has 15 amino acids. In DNA form, the CDR3 reads TGTGCCAGCAGCGGCAACAGGGGGATTAACTATGGCTACACCTTC. Protein: CASSGNRGINYGYTF.

This chain joins TRBV4-3 and TRBJ2-3, with 7 bases fitting TRBD1. Germline loops: CDR1 LGHNA, CDR2 YSLEER. Losses at the gene ends were 3 bases for V and 6 bases for J; bases not matched to a gene: 6. The CDR3 totals 14 residues. The CDR3 region is CASSHNRGADTQYF. The CDR3 nucleotides are TGCGCCAGCAGCCATAACAGGGGAGCTGATACGCAGTATTTT.

The rearrangement joins TRBV28 to TRBJ1-6, with D hard to call. Trimming removed 6 bases at V and 9 bases at J, with 9 bases between. Germline CDR1 MDHEN, CDR2 SYDVKM. This CDR3 has 12 residues. In nucleotides, the CDR3 is TGTGCCAGCAGGCTGACCGTTTCACCCCTCCACTTT. Encoded protein: CASRLTVSPLHF.

This sequence joins TRBV7-8 and TRBJ2-5, with 8 bases fitting TRBD2. V was clipped by 5 bases and J by 3 bases; unmatched bases: 2. The CDR3 is made up of 13 amino acids. CDR1 and CDR2 (germline): SGHVS, FQNEAQ. The CDR3 nucleotides are TGTGCCAGCAGCCGGACTAGCAAAGAGACCCAGTACTTC. It specifies CASSRTSKETQYF.

As to this clone: This sample includes further DNA sequences coding for the same CDR3. The CDR3 bases are TGTGCCAGTAGTATCTGGACGAACACTGAAGCTTTCTTT. As protein: CASSIWTNTEAFF. The V call is TRBV19, the J call TRBJ1-1; D remains unclear. This CDR3 comprises 13 residues. Per germline, CDR1 LNHDA and CDR2 SQIVND (reference sequence). V lost 3 bases and J lost 1, with 6 bases in between.

CDR3 bases: TGTGCCAGTAGTATTAGGGGGGGGCTGACAGATACGCAGTATTTT. Amino acid sequence: CASSIRGGLTDTQYF. J is TRBJ2-3 and V is TRBV19, with D possibly matching TRBD2 (7 bases). Trimming took 3 bases from V and 3 from J, leaving 13 bases between them. The germline gives CDR1 LNHDA, CDR2 SQIVND (reference sequence). The CDR3 contains 15 residues.

The V call is TRBV9, the J call TRBJ2-3; perhaps TRBD2 as D (6 bases). This CDR3 has 16 residues. The germline V gene encodes CDR1 SGDLS and CDR2 YYNGEE. Trimming took 0 bases from V and 3 from J, leaving 14 bases between them. The CDR3 DNA reads as TGTGCCAGCAGCGTAGCGGCGGGGATTACGACAGATACGCAGTATTTT. Encoded protein: CASSVAAGITTDTQYF. The whole variable domain, remainder taken from reference TRBV9 and TRBJ2-3, is DSGVTQTPKHLITATGQRVTLRCSPRSGDLSVYWYQQSLDQGLQFLIQYYNGEERAKGNILERFSAQQFPDLHSELNLSSLELGDSALYFCASSVAAGITTDTQYFGPGTRLTVL.

CDR3 sequence (DNA): TGCGCCAGCAGCGCGCGGGGGGGCGGGGATACGCAGTATTTT. Residues: CASSARGGGDTQYF. The V and J genes are TRBV4-1 and TRBJ2-3; 9 bases match TRBD2. With 5 bases clipped from V and 6 bases from J, the junction kept 6 bases outside the gene matches. CDR1 and CDR2 from the germline V gene are MGHRA and YSYEKL. CDR3 length: 14 residues.

In its sample, this clone was seen once. This sequence joins TRBV11-2 and TRBJ2-3, with TRBD2 identical over 8 bases. With V trimmed by 5 bases and J by 2 bases, 6 bases remained unmatched. Per the germline V gene, CDR1 is SGHAT and CDR2 is FQNNGV. The CDR3 has 15 residues. The CDR3 region has the DNA TGTGCCAGCAGCCTCGGCGGGGGGTTCACAGATACGCAGTATTTT. Encoded protein: CASSLGGGFTDTQYF.